This T cell receptor (beta chain) comes out of a study of T cell repertoires in cytomegalovirus infection. About the research overall: Public TCR beta signatures marked donors with CMV infection and the matching HLA.

This clonotype was found many times. Germline lookup yields CDR1 SGHTA and CDR2 FQGNSA. The ends were cut back, 6 bases at V and 0 bases at J, with 11 bases in the middle. This CDR3 region has 14 residues. TCRdb processed the reads anew with MiXCR; each CDR3 protein has one entry. The sample contains approximately 150,000 distinct CDR3 sequences, about 6.1% of which appear only once. Source material: PBMCs. This rearrangement joins TRBV7-2 to TRBJ1-1, with D maybe TRBD1 (5 bases). This clonotype originated in a human donor in good health (CMV status not recorded). Some clones in this sample may be carry-over from other donors' samples. CDR3 sequence (DNA): TGTGCCAGCAGTCCCAGGGTTATGAACACTGAAGCTTTCTTT. As protein: CASSPRVMNTEAFF.